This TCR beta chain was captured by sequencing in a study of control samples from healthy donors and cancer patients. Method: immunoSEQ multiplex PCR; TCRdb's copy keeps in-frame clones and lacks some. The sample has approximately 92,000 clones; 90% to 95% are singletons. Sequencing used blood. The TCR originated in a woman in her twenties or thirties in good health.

The CDR3 DNA sequence: TGTGCCAGCAGCCAAGATTACGTCGAGCGGTCGAACACCGGGGAGCTGTTTTTT. Amino acids: CASSQDYVERSNTGELFF. The chain uses TRBV4-2 and TRBJ2-2, with a tentative D call TRBD2 (5 bases). V was pared by 0 bases and J by 0 bases, with 14 bases between. This CDR3 is 18 amino acids long. Germline V gene data show CDR1 as LGHNA and CDR2 as YNFKEQ.